This TCR beta chain was obtained from a study of CD8+ T cells in alopecia areata. Study-wide results and caveats: Compared with mice, patients displayed less clear TCR sharing, possibly for HLA-related reasons. Elevated clonality characterized lesional scalp relative to normal scalp, particularly in alopecia totalis/universalis. Scalp data also include sequences from resident alphabeta T cells of normal skin.

Remarks on this clone: Its antigen is undetermined.

cDNA serving as the sequencing template came from extracted, reverse transcribed RNA. Clones were sequenced by immunoSEQ multiplex PCR, and TCRdb holds only the in-frame ones, with some missing. The table lists about 99,000 clones, less than 70% of them singletons. The researchers isolated CD4+ and CD8+ T cells from PBMCs by sorting. The V gene end was trimmed by 4 bases and the J gene end by 0 bases; junction bases not matched to a gene: 1. Looked up from germline, CDR1 is SQVTM and CDR2 is ANQGSEA. This CDR3 region has 14 residues. This chain connects TRBV29-1 to TRBJ2-1; 9 nucleotides agree with TRBD1. Sequenced: CD4+ T cells sorted from blood. The clonotype was recovered from a human donor in good health. The CDR3 coding sequence is TGCAGCGTTGGGGGACAGGGCTCCTACAATGAGCAGTTCTTC. Protein product: CSVGGQGSYNEQFF.